These T cell receptor beta chains were read from a single sample in a study of cytomegalovirus exposure and HLA in healthy donors. Sequenced by immunoSEQ multiplex PCR; TCRdb stores in-frame clones only, minus some. The sample has hundreds of thousands of clones, over 65% seen once. Sequencing was performed on PBMCs. Source of these receptors: a man between 18 and 29 years old in good health and CMV-seronegative. Each CDR3 is given with its conserved first and last residue. A D gene is named only where the DNA matches it firmly. Clone size is not always given. Where it is, it says once, few, many or a class for expanded clones.

v_gene: TRBV6-1; abundance: NA; j_gene: TRBJ1-1; d_gene: NA; CDR3nt: TGTGCCAGCAGACAGGACCTCATGAACACTGAAGCTTTCTTT; CDR3aa: CASRQDLMNTEAFF
v_gene: TRBV19; abundance: NA; j_gene: TRBJ1-1; d_gene: NA; CDR3nt: TGTGCCAGTAGTATGGAACACAGGGTATCCACTGAAGCTTTCTTT; CDR3aa: CASSMEHRVSTEAFF
v_gene: TRBV27; abundance: NA; j_gene: TRBJ1-1; d_gene: NA; CDR3nt: TGTGCCAGCAGTTCTCTCGAACAGGGCTTCAACACTGAAGCTTTCTTT; CDR3aa: CASSSLEQGFNTEAFF
v_gene: TRBV7-9; abundance: once; j_gene: TRBJ2-5; d_gene: NA; CDR3nt: TGTTCCAGCAGCCCACGGGTGGGGCAAAACCAAGAGACCCAGTACTTC; CDR3aa: CSSSPRVGQNQETQYF
v_gene: TRBV19; abundance: NA; j_gene: TRBJ2-1; d_gene: NA; CDR3nt: TGTGCCAGTAGTATCGTCCGGCACAGCTCCTACAATGAGCAGTTCTTC; CDR3aa: CASSIVRHSSYNEQFF
v_gene: TRBV7-9; abundance: NA; j_gene: TRBJ2-1; d_gene: NA; CDR3nt: TGTGCCAGCAGCTTAAGTCAGGCCTCCTACAATGAGCAGTTCTTC; CDR3aa: CASSLSQASYNEQFF
v_gene: TRBV14; abundance: once; j_gene: TRBJ2-5; d_gene: TRBD1; CDR3nt: TGTGCCAGCAGCCAAGCGAACAGGGGGCAATGGGAGACCCAGTACTTC; CDR3aa: CASSQANRGQWETQYF
v_gene: TRBV28; abundance: few; j_gene: TRBJ2-1; d_gene: TRBD2; CDR3nt: TGTGCCAGCAGCCGAGGACTAGCGGGAGGCCGTCAGCAGTTCTTC; CDR3aa: CASSRGLAGGRQQFF
v_gene: TRBV7-9; abundance: NA; j_gene: TRBJ2-1; d_gene: TRBD2; CDR3nt: TGTGCCAGCAGCTTAGAACTAGCGGGTACGGAGCAGTTCTTC; CDR3aa: CASSLELAGTEQFF
v_gene: TRBV19; abundance: NA; j_gene: TRBJ1-2; d_gene: NA; CDR3nt: TGTGCCAGTAGTATTCTTGGGCCTGCGGGATCCGGCTACACCTTC; CDR3aa: CASSILGPAGSGYTF
v_gene: TRBV7-3; abundance: NA; j_gene: TRBJ2-7; d_gene: NA; CDR3nt: TGTGCCAGCAGCCGGGGTCAGGGGTACGAGCAGTACTTC; CDR3aa: CASSRGQGYEQYF
v_gene: TRBV29-1; abundance: few; j_gene: TRBJ2-7; d_gene: TRBD2; CDR3nt: TGCAGCGCCGAAGGGGGACTAGCGGGCAACTCCTACGAGCAGTACTTC; CDR3aa: CSAEGGLAGNSYEQYF
v_gene: TRBV6-6; abundance: NA; j_gene: TRBJ1-1; d_gene: NA; CDR3nt: TGTGCCAGCAGTTACTATGCGATGTTAATGAACACTGAAGCTTTCTTT; CDR3aa: CASSYYAMLMNTEAFF
v_gene: TRBV2; abundance: few; j_gene: TRBJ2-1; d_gene: TRBD1; CDR3nt: TGTGCCAGCAGTGGGACAGGGGTGTGGAATGAGCAGTTCTTC; CDR3aa: CASSGTGVWNEQFF
v_gene: TRBV27; abundance: NA; j_gene: TRBJ1-2; d_gene: TRBD1; CDR3nt: TGTGCCAGCTCTGGGGGGGCAGGGGGCAACTATGGCTACACCTTC; CDR3aa: CASSGGAGGNYGYTF
v_gene: TRBV11-3; abundance: NA; j_gene: TRBJ2-5; d_gene: NA; CDR3nt: TGTGCCAGCAGCTTAGGGAGGAGGACGGAGAAAGAGACCCAGTACTTC; CDR3aa: CASSLGRRTEKETQYF
v_gene: TRBV10-1; abundance: NA; j_gene: TRBJ2-1; d_gene: TRBD1; CDR3nt: TGCGCCAGCAGTGAGGGGACAGCCTACAATGAGCAGTTCTTC; CDR3aa: CASSEGTAYNEQFF
v_gene: TRBV19; abundance: NA; j_gene: TRBJ1-1; d_gene: TRBD1; CDR3nt: TGTGCCAGTAGTATCAGGCAGGGGGCTGAAGCTTTCTTT; CDR3aa: CASSIRQGAEAFF
v_gene: TRBV7-2; abundance: NA; j_gene: TRBJ1-1; d_gene: NA; CDR3nt: TGTGCCAGCAGCTTAGCAAACGGGGGCACTGAAGCTTTCTTT; CDR3aa: CASSLANGGTEAFF
v_gene: TRBV6-5; abundance: NA; j_gene: TRBJ1-2; d_gene: TRBD1; CDR3nt: TGTGCCAGCAGAAGTAATAGACAGGGCTCTGGCTACACCTTC; CDR3aa: CASRSNRQGSGYTF
v_gene: TRBV4-1; abundance: once; j_gene: TRBJ2-7; d_gene: NA; CDR3nt: TGCGCCAGCAGCCAACAAGCGACAGTCTTTAGCTCCTACGAGCAGTACTTC; CDR3aa: CASSQQATVFSSYEQYF
v_gene: TRBV2; abundance: NA; j_gene: TRBJ1-1; d_gene: TRBD1; CDR3nt: TGTGCCAGCAGTGCTCCAGGGGGCCGGAACACTGAAGCTTTCTTT; CDR3aa: CASSAPGGRNTEAFF
v_gene: TRBV6-1; abundance: NA; j_gene: TRBJ2-1; d_gene: NA; CDR3nt: TGTGCCAGCAGACTGGTATCAAGCGGGGAGCAGTTCTTC; CDR3aa: CASRLVSSGEQFF
v_gene: TRBV28; abundance: NA; j_gene: TRBJ2-5; d_gene: TRBD1; CDR3nt: TGTGCCAGCAGTCAAAGGTACAGGGGGATTTCACAAGAGACCCAGTACTTC; CDR3aa: CASSQRYRGISQETQYF
v_gene: TRBV9; abundance: NA; j_gene: TRBJ1-1; d_gene: NA; CDR3nt: TGTGCCAGCAGCTCTAGTGCTGAAGCTTTCTTT; CDR3aa: CASSSSAEAFF
v_gene: TRBV7-3; abundance: NA; j_gene: TRBJ2-1; d_gene: NA; CDR3nt: TGTGCCAGCAAAAATCAGGGGAACTACAATGAGCAGTTCTTC; CDR3aa: CASKNQGNYNEQFF
v_gene: TRBV7-6; abundance: few; j_gene: TRBJ2-7; d_gene: TRBD1; CDR3nt: TGTGCCAGCAGCTTCGACAGGGGTTCGCTCTACGAGCAGTACTTC; CDR3aa: CASSFDRGSLYEQYF
v_gene: TRBV11-3; abundance: NA; j_gene: TRBJ2-1; d_gene: TRBD2; CDR3nt: TGTGCCAGCAGCTTAAGAGGCGGGAGTAACTATGAGCAGTTCTTC; CDR3aa: CASSLRGGSNYEQFF
v_gene: TRBV30; abundance: NA; j_gene: TRBJ2-7; d_gene: NA; CDR3nt: TGTGCCTGGAGGGTAGGGGTTAGGACCTACTACGAGCAGTACTTC; CDR3aa: CAWRVGVRTYYEQYF
v_gene: TRBV5-1; abundance: NA; j_gene: TRBJ2-7; d_gene: TRBD2; CDR3nt: TGCGCCAGCAGCTCCGGGACTAGCGGTAACTACGAGCAGTACTTC; CDR3aa: CASSSGTSGNYEQYF
v_gene: TRBV6-5; abundance: few; j_gene: TRBJ2-1; d_gene: TRBD1; CDR3nt: TGTGCCAGCAGTTACACGGGACAGGGCTACAATGAGCAGTTCTTC; CDR3aa: CASSYTGQGYNEQFF
v_gene: TRBV30; abundance: NA; j_gene: TRBJ1-1; d_gene: TRBD1; CDR3nt: TGTGCCTGGACGCCCGGGACAGGGGTATCCGGGGGCACTGAAGCTTTCTTT; CDR3aa: CAWTPGTGVSGGTEAFF
v_gene: TRBV14; abundance: once; j_gene: TRBJ1-1; d_gene: NA; CDR3nt: TGTGCCAGCAGCCCCTACCTGAACACTGAAGCTTTCTTT; CDR3aa: CASSPYLNTEAFF
v_gene: TRBV18; abundance: NA; j_gene: TRBJ2-5; d_gene: NA; CDR3nt: TGTGCCAGCTCACCACAGGGGGAAGAGACCCAGTACTTC; CDR3aa: CASSPQGEETQYF
v_gene: TRBV7-2; abundance: NA; j_gene: TRBJ1-6; d_gene: NA; CDR3nt: TGTGCCAGCAGCTTTGAGGGCTATAATTCACCCCTCCACTTT; CDR3aa: CASSFEGYNSPLHF
v_gene: TRBV5-1; abundance: NA; j_gene: TRBJ1-1; d_gene: TRBD1; CDR3nt: TGCGCCAGCAGCTCCCGAGGACAGGGTCGTGAAGCTTTCTTT; CDR3aa: CASSSRGQGREAFF
v_gene: TRBV2; abundance: NA; j_gene: TRBJ2-3; d_gene: NA; CDR3nt: TGTGCCAGCAGTAGCGGGAGCACAGATACGCAGTATTTT; CDR3aa: CASSSGSTDTQYF
v_gene: TRBV10-2; abundance: few; j_gene: TRBJ2-7; d_gene: NA; CDR3nt: TGCGCCAGCAGCGATCAGGGTAGAGACGAGCAGTACTTC; CDR3aa: CASSDQGRDEQYF
v_gene: TRBV21-1; abundance: NA; j_gene: TRBJ1-2; d_gene: NA; CDR3nt: TGTGCCAGCAGCGACTCGGACAGGAAATATGGCTACACCTTC; CDR3aa: CASSDSDRKYGYTF